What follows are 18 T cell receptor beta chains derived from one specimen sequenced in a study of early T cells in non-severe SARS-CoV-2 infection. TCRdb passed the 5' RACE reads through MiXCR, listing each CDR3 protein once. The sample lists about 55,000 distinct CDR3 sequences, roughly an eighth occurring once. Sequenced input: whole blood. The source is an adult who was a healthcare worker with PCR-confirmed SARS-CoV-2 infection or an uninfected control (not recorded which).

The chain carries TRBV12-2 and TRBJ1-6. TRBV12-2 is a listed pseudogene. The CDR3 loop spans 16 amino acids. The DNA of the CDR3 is TGTGCAAGTCGCTTAGACGAACTTCGGGGAGATTCACCCCTCCACTTT. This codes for CASRLDELRGDSPLHF.

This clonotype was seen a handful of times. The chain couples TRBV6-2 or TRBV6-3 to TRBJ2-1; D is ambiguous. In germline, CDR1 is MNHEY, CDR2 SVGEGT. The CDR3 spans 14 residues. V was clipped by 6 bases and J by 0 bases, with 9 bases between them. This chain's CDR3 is CASSPLGSYNEQFF. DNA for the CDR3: TGTGCCAGCAGCCCCTTGGGCTCCTACAATGAGCAGTTCTTC.

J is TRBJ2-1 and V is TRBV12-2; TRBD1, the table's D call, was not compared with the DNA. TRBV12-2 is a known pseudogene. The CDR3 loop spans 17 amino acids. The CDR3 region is CASRSRCGTRRIDEQFF. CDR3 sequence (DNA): TGTGCAAGTCGCTCCCGGTGCGGGACAAGGAGGATCGATGAGCAGTTCTTC.

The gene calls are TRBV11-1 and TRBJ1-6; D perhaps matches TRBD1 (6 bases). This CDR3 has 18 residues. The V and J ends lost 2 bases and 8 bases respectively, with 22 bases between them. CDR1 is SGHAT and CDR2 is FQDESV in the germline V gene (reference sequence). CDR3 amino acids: CASSLRRIWGAADSPLHF. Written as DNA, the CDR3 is TGTGCCAGCAGCTTAAGACGGATTTGGGGGGCCGCGGATTCACCCCTCCACTTT.

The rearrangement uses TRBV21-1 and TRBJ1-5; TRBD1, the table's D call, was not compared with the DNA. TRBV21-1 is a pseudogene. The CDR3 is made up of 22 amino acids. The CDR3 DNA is TGTGCCAGCAGCAAAATCCCTTTGGGCACAGGGTCTAGGGGGGGAAGGCATCAGCCCCAGCATTTT. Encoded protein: CASSKIPLGTGSRGGRHQPQHF.

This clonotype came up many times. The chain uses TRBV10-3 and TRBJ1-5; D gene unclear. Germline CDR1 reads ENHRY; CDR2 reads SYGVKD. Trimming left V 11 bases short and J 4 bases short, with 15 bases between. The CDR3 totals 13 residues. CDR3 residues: CAAGRVFNQPQHF. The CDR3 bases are TGTGCCGCAGGTCGGGTATTTAATCAGCCCCAGCATTTT.

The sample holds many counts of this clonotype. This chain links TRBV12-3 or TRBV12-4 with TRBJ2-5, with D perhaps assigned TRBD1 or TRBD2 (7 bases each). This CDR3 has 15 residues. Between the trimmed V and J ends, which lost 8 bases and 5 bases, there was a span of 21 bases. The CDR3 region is CASSGGARGAETQYF. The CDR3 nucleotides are TGTGCCAGCTCAGGGGGGGCAAGAGGAGCGGAGACCCAGTACTTC.

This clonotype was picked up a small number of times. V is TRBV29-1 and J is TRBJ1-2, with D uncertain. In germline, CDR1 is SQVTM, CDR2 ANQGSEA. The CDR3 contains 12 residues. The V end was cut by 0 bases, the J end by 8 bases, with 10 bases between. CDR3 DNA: TGCAGCGTTGAAGATTCAGGAGAGGGCTACACCTTC. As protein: CSVEDSGEGYTF. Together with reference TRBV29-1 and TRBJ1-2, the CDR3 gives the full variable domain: SAVISQKPSRDICQRGTSLTIQCQVDSQVTMMFWYRQQPGQSLTLIATANQGSEATYESGFVIDKFPISRPNLTFSTLTVSNMSPEDSSIYLCSVEDSGEGYTFGSGTRLTVV.

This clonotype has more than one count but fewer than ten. The CDR3 is CASSSGQGTNEKLFF. The CDR3 DNA follows: TGTGCCAGCAGCTCCGGACAGGGCACTAATGAAAAACTGTTTTTT. This chain uses TRBV7-9 with TRBJ1-4; TRBD1 matches 8 bases. Germline trimming cut 4 bases from V and 2 bases from J; bases unmatched to any gene: 3. Germline V gene lookup returns CDR1 SEHNR and CDR2 FQNEAQ (reference sequence). The CDR3 runs 15 residues.

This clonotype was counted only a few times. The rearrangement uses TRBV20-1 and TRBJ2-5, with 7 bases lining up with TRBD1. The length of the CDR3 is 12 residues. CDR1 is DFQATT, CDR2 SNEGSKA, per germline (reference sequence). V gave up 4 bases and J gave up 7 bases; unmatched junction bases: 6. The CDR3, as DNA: TGCAGTGCTATCCCAGGACAGGCGACCCAGTACTTC. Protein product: CSAIPGQATQYF.

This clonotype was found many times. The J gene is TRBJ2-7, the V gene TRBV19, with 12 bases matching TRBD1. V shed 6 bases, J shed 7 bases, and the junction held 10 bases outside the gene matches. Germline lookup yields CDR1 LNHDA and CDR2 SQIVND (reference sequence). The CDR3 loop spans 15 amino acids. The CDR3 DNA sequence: TGTGCCAGTAGCTCTAGGGGACAGGGGGCTACAGAGCAGTACTTC. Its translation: CASSSRGQGATEQYF.

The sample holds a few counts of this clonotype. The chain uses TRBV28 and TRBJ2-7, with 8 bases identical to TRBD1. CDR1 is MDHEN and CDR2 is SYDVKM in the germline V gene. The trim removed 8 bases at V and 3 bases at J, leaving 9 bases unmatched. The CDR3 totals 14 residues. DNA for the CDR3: TGTGCCAGCCTTGAGCGGACAGGGAGCTACGAGCAGTACTTC. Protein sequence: CASLERTGSYEQYF.

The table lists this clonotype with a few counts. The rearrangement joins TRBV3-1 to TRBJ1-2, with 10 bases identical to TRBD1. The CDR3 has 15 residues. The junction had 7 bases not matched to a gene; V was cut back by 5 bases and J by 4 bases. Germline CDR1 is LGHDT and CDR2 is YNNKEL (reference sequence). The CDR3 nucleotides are TGTGCCAGCAGCTACAGCCGGGACAGGGGCTATGGCTACACCTTC. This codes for CASSYSRDRGYGYTF.

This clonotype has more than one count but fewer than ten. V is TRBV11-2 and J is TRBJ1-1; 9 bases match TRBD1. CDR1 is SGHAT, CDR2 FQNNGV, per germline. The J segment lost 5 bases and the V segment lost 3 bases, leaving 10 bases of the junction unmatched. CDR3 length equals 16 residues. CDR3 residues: CASSFPGQGWTTEAFF. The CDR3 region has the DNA TGTGCCAGCAGCTTCCCCGGACAGGGGTGGACGACTGAAGCTTTCTTT.

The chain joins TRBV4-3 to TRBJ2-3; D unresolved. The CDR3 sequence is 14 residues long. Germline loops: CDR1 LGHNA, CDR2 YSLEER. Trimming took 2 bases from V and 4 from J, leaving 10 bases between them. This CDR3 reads CASSQNTGPDTQYF. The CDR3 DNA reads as TGCGCCAGCAGCCAAAATACCGGACCAGATACGCAGTATTTT.

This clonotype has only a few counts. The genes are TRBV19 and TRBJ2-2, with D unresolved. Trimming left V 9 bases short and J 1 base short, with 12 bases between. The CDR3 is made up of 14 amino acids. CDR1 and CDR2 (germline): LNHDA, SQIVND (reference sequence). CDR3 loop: CASRFPGNTGELFF. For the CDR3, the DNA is TGTGCCAGCCGTTTTCCGGGGAACACCGGGGAGCTGTTTTTT. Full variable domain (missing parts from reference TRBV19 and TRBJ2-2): DGGITQSPKYLFRKEGQNVTLSCEQNLNHDAMYWYRQDPGQGLRLIYYSQIVNDFQKGDIAEGYSVSREKKESFPLTVTSAQKNPTAFYLCASRFPGNTGELFFGEGSRLTVL.

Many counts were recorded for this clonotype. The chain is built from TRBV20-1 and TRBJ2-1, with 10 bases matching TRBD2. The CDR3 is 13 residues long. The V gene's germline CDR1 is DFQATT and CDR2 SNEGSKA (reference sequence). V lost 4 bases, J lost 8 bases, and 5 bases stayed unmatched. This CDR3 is CSAKRGGSDEQFF. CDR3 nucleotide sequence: TGCAGTGCTAAGCGGGGGGGCAGCGATGAGCAGTTCTTC.

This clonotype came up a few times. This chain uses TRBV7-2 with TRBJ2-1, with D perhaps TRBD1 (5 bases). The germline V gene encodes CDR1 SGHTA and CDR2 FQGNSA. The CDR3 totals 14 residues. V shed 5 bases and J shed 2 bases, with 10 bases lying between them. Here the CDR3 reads CASSHRQTYNEQFF. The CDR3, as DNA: TGTGCCAGCAGCCACCGACAGACCTACAATGAGCAGTTCTTC.